The 21 T cell receptor beta chains given below trace back to one sample, sequenced in a study of blood T cell repertoires in COVID-19. Libraries were prepared by immunoSEQ multiplex PCR; TCRdb keeps only in-frame clonotypes and omits some of them. The sample includes tens of thousands of clones, roughly 91% of them seen just once. Sequencing was done on a sample of peripheral blood. The receptors shown here come from a woman aged 80 or over with active COVID-19.

The chain recombines TRBV19 with TRBJ1-3; D remains ambiguous. The CDR3 sequence is 16 residues long. The V and J ends lost 3 bases and 0 bases respectively, with 12 bases between them. Germline V gene data show CDR1 as LNHDA and CDR2 as SQIVND (reference sequence). This CDR3 is CASSIFRIPSGNTIYF. The CDR3 nucleotides are TGTGCCAGTAGTATCTTCAGGATTCCCTCTGGAAACACCATATATTTT.

This sequence joins TRBV13 and TRBJ2-5, with 13 bases that match TRBD2. From germline, CDR1 is PRHDT and CDR2 FYEKMQ (reference sequence). With V trimmed by 5 bases and J by 7 bases, 10 bases remained unmatched. The CDR3 covers 16 residues. The CDR3 here is CASSQGGLAGERTQYF. For the CDR3, the DNA is TGTGCCAGCAGCCAAGGAGGACTAGCGGGAGAACGGACCCAGTACTTC.

This clone was detected a few times. The chain employs TRBV24-1 and TRBJ2-5; D is perhaps TRBD2 (5 bases). Germline V gene lookup returns CDR1 KGHDR and CDR2 SFDVKD. The germline V and J ends were trimmed by 0 bases and 1 base, with 14 bases remaining between them. This CDR3 comprises 17 residues. In DNA, the CDR3 is TGTGCCACCAGTGATTTGCGACCGGGATCCCTCCAAGAGACCCAGTACTTC. Translated: CATSDLRPGSLQETQYF.

In its sample, this clone was seen a few times. CDR3 loop: CSASEPGLAGYNEQFF. The CDR3 DNA follows: TGCAGTGCTAGTGAACCGGGACTAGCGGGATACAATGAGCAGTTCTTC. The chain joins TRBV20-1 to TRBJ2-1; 13 nucleotides agree with TRBD2. J gave up 4 bases and V 3 bases, and 6 bases lay outside the gene matches. Germline V gives CDR1 DFQATT, CDR2 SNEGSKA (reference sequence). The CDR3 runs 16 residues.

This clone was counted a single time. The chain joins TRBV5-5 to TRBJ2-7, with TRBD2 as a possible D gene (5 bases). Germline loops: CDR1 SGHKS, CDR2 YYEKEE (reference sequence). This CDR3 is 15 amino acids long. V was pared by 5 bases and J by 2 bases, with 17 bases between. CDR3 bases: TGTGCCAGCAGTACTAGAACGGACCCTGCCTACGAGCAGTACTTC. It specifies CASSTRTDPAYEQYF. The full variable domain, with the rest looked up from reference TRBV5-5 and TRBJ2-7, is DAGVTQSPTHLIKTRGQQVTLRCSPISGHKSVSWYQQVLGQGPQFIFQYYEKEERGRGNFPDRFSARQFPNYSSELNVNALLLGDSALYLCASSTRTDPAYEQYFGPGTRLTVT.

The rearrangement links TRBV5-1 to TRBJ1-2; a weak D match, TRBD1 (6 bases). CDR3 length: 13 residues. Germline V gene lookup returns CDR1 SGHRS and CDR2 YFSETQ. Deletions cut 4 bases from V and 4 bases from J, with 11 bases between. The CDR3 sequence is CASSTQGSYGYTF. DNA for the CDR3: TGCGCCAGCAGCACACAGGGATCCTATGGCTACACCTTC. Supplemented by reference TRBV5-1 and TRBJ1-2, the full variable domain reads KAGVTQTPRYLIKTRGQQVTLSCSPISGHRSVSWYQQTPGQGLQFLFEYFSETQRNKGNFPGRFSGRQFSNSRSEMNVSTLELGDSALYLCASSTQGSYGYTFGSGTRLTVV.

The rearrangement uses TRBV18 and TRBJ2-3; maybe TRBD1 (5 bases). CDR1 is KGHSH, CDR2 LQKENI, per germline. Trimming took 0 bases from V and 3 from J, leaving 10 bases between them. CDR3 length: 15 residues. DNA of the CDR3: TGTGCCAGCTCACCACCAAAGGGGAAGACAGATACGCAGTATTTT. Translated: CASSPPKGKTDTQYF.

This clone was seen many times. V and J are TRBV13 and TRBJ2-3, with 10 bases fitting TRBD2. V dropped 2 bases and J dropped 6; count of bases not matched to a gene: 14. Looked up from germline, CDR1 is PRHDT and CDR2 is FYEKMQ (reference sequence). The CDR3 covers 18 residues. The CDR3 nucleotides are TGTGCCAGCAGCTTAAGTAACAAGCGGGAGGGGGTCCGGGATACGCAGTATTTT. Its translation: CASSLSNKREGVRDTQYF.

As to this clone: The junction differs from germline at one of its ends, possibly a read error. This sequence joins TRBV28 and TRBJ2-3; perhaps TRBD1 as D (7 bases). The CDR3 is 12 amino acids. CDR1 and CDR2 (germline): MDHEN, SYDVKM. CDR3 sequence: CASSLDREAVSF. CDR3 bases: TGTGCCAGCAGTCTCGACAGGGAGGCAGTTAGTTTT.

J is TRBJ2-5 and V is TRBV6-1, with TRBD1 identical over 9 bases. This CDR3 is 16 amino acids long. The germline V gene encodes CDR1 MNHNS and CDR2 SASEGT. V shed 0 bases, J shed 1 base, and the junction held 3 bases outside the gene matches. The CDR3 nucleotides are TGTGCCAGCAGTGAAGCCAAGACAGGGGGCCAAGAGACCCAGTACTTC. Its protein product is CASSEAKTGGQETQYF.

The chain couples TRBV7-6 to TRBJ1-3; D not certain. The CDR3 sequence is 15 residues long. Trimming stripped 5 bases from V and 0 bases from J, with 11 bases between. Germline lookup yields CDR1 SGHVS and CDR2 FNYEAQ. The CDR3 region has the DNA TGTGCCAGCAGCCTCCAGATGCACTCTGGAAACACCATATATTTT. Translating gives CASSLQMHSGNTIYF.

The gene calls are TRBV11-2 and TRBJ2-7; 9 bases agree with TRBD2. Germline CDR1 and CDR2: SGHAT and FQNNGV. The CDR3 runs 15 residues. With 5 bases clipped from V and 4 bases from J, the junction kept 9 bases outside the gene matches. DNA for the CDR3: TGTGCCAGCAGCCATTTCCCTAGCGGGGTATACGAGCAGTACTTC. Translated: CASSHFPSGVYEQYF.

This clone was seen only a few times. The chain carries TRBV24-1 and TRBJ2-2; weak D call: TRBD2 (5 bases). The germline gives CDR1 KGHDR, CDR2 SFDVKD. The CDR3 has 15 amino acids. Trimming took off 10 bases at V and 0 bases at J, with 14 bases between the two ends. The CDR3 here is CATGPEGTNTGELFF. CDR3 nucleotides: TGTGCCACGGGCCCTGAGGGCACGAACACCGGGGAGCTGTTTTTT.

The chain recombines TRBV3-1 (or the pseudogene TRBV3-2) with TRBJ2-1, with TRBD2 matching 12 bases. The V and J ends lost 0 bases and 7 bases, in that order; junction bases with no gene match: 4. The CDR3 contains 16 residues. Germline loops: CDR1 LGHDT, CDR2 YNNKEL (reference sequence). The CDR3 nucleotides are TGTGCCAGCAGCCAAGATTGGACTAGCGGGAAGAATGAGCAGTTCTTC. It yields the protein CASSQDWTSGKNEQFF.

The rearrangement links TRBV5-6 to TRBJ2-7; 7 bases agree with TRBD1. The CDR3 has 14 amino acids. V lost 0 bases and J lost 9; bases outside the gene matches: 9. Germline V gene lookup returns CDR1 SGHDT and CDR2 YYEEEE. CDR3 nucleotide sequence: TGTGCCAGCAGCTTGGGGATTAGGGGGCAGGGGCAGTACTTC. Its translation is CASSLGIRGQGQYF. Full variable domain (missing parts from reference TRBV5-6 and TRBJ2-7): DAGVTQSPTHLIKTRGQQVTLRCSPKSGHDTVSWYQQALGQGPQFIFQYYEEEERQRGNFPDRFSGHQFPNYSSELNVNALLLGDSALYLCASSLGIRGQGQYFGPGTRLTVT.

The gene calls are TRBV20-1 and TRBJ2-1, with D possibly matching TRBD1 (5 bases). Trimming took 6 bases from V and 8 from J, leaving 11 bases between them. CDR3 length: 11 amino acids. Germline CDR1 is DFQATT and CDR2 is SNEGSKA (reference sequence). The CDR3 nucleotides are TGCAGTGCACGACCAGGGTATGAGCAGTTCTTC. Amino acid sequence: CSARPGYEQFF.

J is TRBJ2-1 and V is TRBV4-2; 7 nucleotides line up with TRBD1. Germline V gene sequence: CDR1 LGHNA, CDR2 YNFKEQ. After removal of 1 base from V and 5 bases from J, the junction contained 8 bases not matched to a gene. This CDR3 has 16 residues. This CDR3 reads CASSQVQGNGNNEQFF. The CDR3 DNA is TGTGCCAGCAGCCAAGTACAGGGGAATGGGAACAATGAGCAGTTCTTC.

V gene TRBV2 combines with J gene TRBJ1-6; TRBD1 might be the D (5 bases). Between the trimmed V and J ends, which lost 6 bases and 17 bases, there was a span of 20 bases. The CDR3 length is 13 residues. Germline V lookup: CDR1 SNHLY, CDR2 FYNNEI. CDR3 in DNA: TGTGCCAGCAGGAGGGAGGCGGGACTTCTCGTCCACTTT. Protein sequence: CASRREAGLLVHF.

This chain connects TRBV27 to TRBJ1-1; 8 nucleotides align to TRBD1. After removal of 5 bases from V and 5 bases from J, the junction contained 7 bases not matched to a gene. The CDR3 runs to 14 residues. Germline assignment: CDR1 MNHEY and CDR2 SMNVEV (reference sequence). The CDR3 region is CASSDRGIVTEAFF. In DNA, the CDR3 is TGTGCCAGCAGTGACAGGGGTATAGTTACTGAAGCTTTCTTT.

This clone was detected only a few times. This chain uses TRBV6-1 with TRBJ1-1; no clear D. Trimming removed 1 base from V and 1 base from J, with 10 bases in between. Per the germline V gene, CDR1 is MNHNS and CDR2 is SASEGT. The CDR3 sequence is 15 residues long. CDR3 nucleotide sequence: TGTGCCAGCAGTGAAGGAACCGGGAGGAACACTGAAGCTTTCTTT. Its protein product is CASSEGTGRNTEAFF.

This CDR3 reads CSVEDGLAGTYEQYF. CDR3 sequence (DNA): TGCAGCGTTGAAGATGGACTAGCGGGGACCTACGAGCAGTACTTC. The V call is TRBV29-1, the J call TRBJ2-7; 12 bases map to TRBD2. J lost 2 bases, V lost 0 bases, and 2 bases had no gene match. The CDR3 consists of 15 residues. CDR1 is SQVTM and CDR2 is ANQGSEA in the germline V gene.